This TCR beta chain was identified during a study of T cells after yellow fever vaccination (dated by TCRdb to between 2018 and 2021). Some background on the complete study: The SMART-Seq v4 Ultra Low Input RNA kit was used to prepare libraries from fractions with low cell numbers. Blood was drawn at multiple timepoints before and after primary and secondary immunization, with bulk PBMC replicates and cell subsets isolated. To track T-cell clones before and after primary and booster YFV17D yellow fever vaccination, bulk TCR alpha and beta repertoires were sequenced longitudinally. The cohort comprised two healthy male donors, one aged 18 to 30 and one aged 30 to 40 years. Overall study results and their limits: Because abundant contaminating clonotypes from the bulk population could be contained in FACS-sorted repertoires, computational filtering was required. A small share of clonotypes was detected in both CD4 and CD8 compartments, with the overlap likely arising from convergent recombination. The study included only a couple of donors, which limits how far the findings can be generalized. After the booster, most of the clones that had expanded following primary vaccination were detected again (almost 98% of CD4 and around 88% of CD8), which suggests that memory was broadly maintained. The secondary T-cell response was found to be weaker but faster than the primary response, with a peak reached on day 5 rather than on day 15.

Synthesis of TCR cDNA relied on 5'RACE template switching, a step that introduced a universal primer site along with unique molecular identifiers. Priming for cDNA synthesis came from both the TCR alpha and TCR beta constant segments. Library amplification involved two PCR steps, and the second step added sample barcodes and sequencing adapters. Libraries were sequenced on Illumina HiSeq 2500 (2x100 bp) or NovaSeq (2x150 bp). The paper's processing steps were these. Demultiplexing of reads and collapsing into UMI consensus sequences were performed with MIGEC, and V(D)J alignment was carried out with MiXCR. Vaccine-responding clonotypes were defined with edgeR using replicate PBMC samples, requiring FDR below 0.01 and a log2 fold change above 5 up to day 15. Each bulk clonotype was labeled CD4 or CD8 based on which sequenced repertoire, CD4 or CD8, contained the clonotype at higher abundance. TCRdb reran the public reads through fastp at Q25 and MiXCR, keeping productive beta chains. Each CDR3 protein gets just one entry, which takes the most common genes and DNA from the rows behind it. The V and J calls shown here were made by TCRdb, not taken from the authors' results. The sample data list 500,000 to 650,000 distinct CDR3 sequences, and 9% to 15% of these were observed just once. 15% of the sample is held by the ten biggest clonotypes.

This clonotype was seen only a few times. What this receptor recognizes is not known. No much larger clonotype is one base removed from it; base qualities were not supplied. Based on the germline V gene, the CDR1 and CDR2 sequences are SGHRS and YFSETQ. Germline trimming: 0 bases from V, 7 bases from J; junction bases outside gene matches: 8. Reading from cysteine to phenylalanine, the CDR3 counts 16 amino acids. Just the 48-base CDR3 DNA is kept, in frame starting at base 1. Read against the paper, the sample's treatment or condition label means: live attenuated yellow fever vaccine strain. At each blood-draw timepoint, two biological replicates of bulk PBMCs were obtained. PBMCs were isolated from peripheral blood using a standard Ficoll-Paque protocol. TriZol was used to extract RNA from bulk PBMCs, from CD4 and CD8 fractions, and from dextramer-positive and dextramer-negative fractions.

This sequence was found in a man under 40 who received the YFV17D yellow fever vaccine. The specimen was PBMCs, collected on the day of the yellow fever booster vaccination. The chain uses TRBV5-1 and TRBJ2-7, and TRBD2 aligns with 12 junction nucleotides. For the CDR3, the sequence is CASSLVTSGSLREQYF. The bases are TGCGCCAGCAGCTTGGTGACTAGCGGGAGTCTCCGGGAGCAGTACTTC.